The sequence of this TCR beta chain was determined in a study of CD8 T cells in Susac syndrome. Random hexamers were used to reverse transcribe an amount of 0.5 to 1 ug RNA. TCRdb ran MiXCR on the immunoSEQ multiplex PCR reads and lists one entry per CDR3 protein. The data hold 150,000 or so distinct CDR3 sequences, with around 96% observed a single time. The CDR3 length is 15 residues. The trim removed 5 bases at V and 1 base at J, leaving 1 base unmatched. In germline, CDR1 is LNHNV, CDR2 YYDKDF (reference sequence). The V gene is TRBV15, the J gene TRBJ2-2, with TRBD1 identical over 10 bases. Sequencing used CD8+ T cells from PBMCs. The clonotype originates from a human donor with multiple sclerosis. In nucleotides, the CDR3 is TGTGCCACCAGCGGGGACAGGGGGAACACCGGGGAGCTGTTTTTT. Translation gives CATSGDRGNTGELFF. Together with reference TRBV15 and TRBJ2-2, the CDR3 gives the full variable domain: DAMVIQNPRYQVTQFGKPVTLSCSQTLNHNVMYWYQQKSSQAPKLLFHYYDKDFNNEADTPDNFQSRRPNTSFCFLDIRSPGLGDTAMYLCATSGDRGNTGELFFGEGSRLTVL.